These 22 T cell receptor beta chains came from one sample sequenced in a study of vaccination effects on CD4 cells after COVID-19. Here immunoSEQ multiplex PCR was the method, and the copy in TCRdb shows in-frame clones only, minus some. The sample holds about 70,000 clones; more than 65% are singletons and the top ten take about 5%. These receptors are not linked to any known antigen. Antigen-specific CD4+ T cells expanded by the ViraFEST assay with viral peptide pools were then sequenced. The culture ran for 10 to 11 days, and then CD4+ T cells were isolated. Infection with SARS-CoV-2 occurred in the person between March and December 2020, and PCR confirmed it. This sample comprised CD4+ T cells from PBMCs cultured with HIV peptides, obtained before COVID-19 vaccination. Regarding subset: HIV-1 Nef peptide pool negative control/reference culture. The receptors stem from a human donor who had a prior SARS-CoV-2 infection.

The chain links TRBV5-5 to TRBJ1-6; possibly TRBD1 for D (6 bases). The V gene's germline CDR1 is SGHKS and CDR2 YYEKEE (reference sequence). Trimming shortened V by 1 base and J by 8 bases, and 13 bases separated the two germline ends. The CDR3 has 15 residues. DNA of the CDR3: TGTGCCAGCAGCTTGTTACAGGGAGGGGATTCACCCCTCCACTTT. It is translated as CASSLLQGGDSPLHF.

The chain employs TRBV5-4 and TRBJ2-7, with a tentative D call TRBD1 (5 bases). CDR1 is SGHNT, CDR2 YYREEE, per germline (reference sequence). Trimming left V 0 bases short and J 1 base short, with 11 bases between. The CDR3 sequence is 15 residues long. CDR3 region: CASSLVSTASYEQYF. The CDR3 nucleotides read TGTGCCAGCAGCTTGGTTTCGACAGCTTCCTACGAGCAGTACTTC.

This chain connects TRBV5-4 to TRBJ2-3, with D possibly being TRBD2 (6 bases). Per germline, CDR1 SGHNT and CDR2 YYREEE (reference sequence). Trimming took off 1 base at V and 4 bases at J, with 16 bases between the two ends. The CDR3 consists of 16 residues. The CDR3 protein is CASSLSPGVWADTQYF. In DNA form, the CDR3 reads TGTGCCAGCAGCTTGTCTCCGGGAGTGTGGGCAGATACGCAGTATTTT.

The chain uses TRBV25-1 and TRBJ1-2; 8 bases are a match to TRBD1. V shed 1 base, J shed 7 bases, and the junction held 11 bases outside the gene matches. CDR1 is MGHDK, CDR2 SYGVNS, per germline. The CDR3 has 16 amino acids. The CDR3 sequence: CASSELMVGQGVGYTF. CDR3 in DNA: TGTGCCAGCAGTGAATTAATGGTAGGACAGGGAGTTGGCTACACCTTC.

The V and J genes are TRBV19 and TRBJ2-7; D not certain. Between the trimmed V and J ends, which lost 5 bases and 0 bases, there was a span of 17 bases. Germline loops: CDR1 LNHDA, CDR2 SQIVND (reference sequence). The CDR3 is 16 residues long. The chain's CDR3 is CASSPKTGKSSYEQYF. The CDR3, as DNA: TGTGCCAGTAGTCCGAAGACGGGCAAAAGCTCCTACGAGCAGTACTTC.

V usage is TRBV9 and J usage is TRBJ1-2, with TRBD1 matching over 8 bases. The J segment lost 4 bases and the V segment lost 4 bases, leaving 9 bases of the junction unmatched. The germline gives CDR1 SGDLS, CDR2 YYNGEE. The CDR3 loop spans 15 amino acids. The CDR3 spells CASSPRQGQGYGYTF. CDR3 DNA: TGTGCCAGCAGCCCACGACAAGGACAGGGCTATGGCTACACCTTC.

This chain links TRBV10-1 with TRBJ2-1, with 14 nucleotides matching TRBD2. Germline assignment: CDR1 WNHNN and CDR2 SYGVQD (reference sequence). Germline trimming cut 2 bases from V and 2 bases from J; bases unmatched to any gene: 5. This CDR3 region has 18 residues. The CDR3 DNA reads TGCGCCAGCAGTGAGCCGGGACTAGCGGGGGCCCCCTACAATGAGCAGTTCTTC. Its protein product is CASSEPGLAGAPYNEQFF.

The chain recombines TRBV5-6 with TRBJ2-3, with D hard to call. V dropped 1 base and J dropped 1 base, with 7 bases sitting between them. Germline V CDR1 and CDR2: SGHDT, YYEEEE. The CDR3 is made up of 14 amino acids. CDR3 protein: CASSLYRRTDTQYF. In DNA, the CDR3 is TGTGCCAGCAGCTTGTACAGACGCACAGATACGCAGTATTTT.

This rearrangement joins TRBV6-5 to TRBJ1-1; 11 bases align to TRBD1. This CDR3 has 14 amino acids. V shed 5 bases, J shed 5 bases, and the junction held 4 bases outside the gene matches. CDR1 is MNHEY and CDR2 is SVGAGI in the germline V gene. CDR3 amino acids: CASSRGQGATEAFF. The CDR3 nucleotides are TGTGCCAGCAGTCGTGGACAGGGGGCGACTGAAGCTTTCTTT.

The V and J genes are TRBV6-2 or TRBV6-3 and TRBJ1-1, with TRBD1 identical over 8 bases. The CDR3 is 15 residues long. V shed 4 bases and J 0 bases; nucleotides not matched to a gene: 4. Germline V lookup: CDR1 MNHEY, CDR2 SVGEGT. The DNA for the CDR3 is TGTGCCAGCAGTTCCGCAGGGGGCATGAACACTGAAGCTTTCTTT. Translated: CASSSAGGMNTEAFF.

This clone has just a few counts. The V call is TRBV7-3, the J call TRBJ2-2; 8 bases match TRBD2. This CDR3 contains 16 residues. With V trimmed by 2 bases and J by 6 bases, 8 bases remained unmatched. Germline lookup yields CDR1 SGHTA and CDR2 FQGTGA. Here the CDR3 DNA reads TGTGCCAGCAGCTTAGGTTTGCTAGCGGGTTCCGGGGAGCTGTTTTTT. Translating it yields CASSLGLLAGSGELFF.

CDR3 DNA sequence: TGTGCCAGCAGCGCCGCCCTTACAGATACGCAGTATTTT. Protein: CASSAALTDTQYF. The chain carries TRBV9 and TRBJ2-3; no clear D gene. Germline V gene lookup returns CDR1 SGDLS and CDR2 YYNGEE. V was clipped by 3 bases and J by 3 bases, with 8 bases between them. The CDR3 consists of 13 residues.

As for this clone: A read error may produce the germline difference seen at one junction end. The CDR3 sequence is CASTESVYDPQNF. The CDR3 DNA is TGTGCCAGCACCGAAAGTGTATATGACCCGCAGAATTTC. The rearrangement uses TRBV28 and TRBJ1-2, with D unclear. CDR1 is MDHEN, CDR2 SYDVKM, per germline. The CDR3 is 13 amino acids.

The V and J genes are TRBV19 and TRBJ2-3; D gene unclear. V was pared by 7 bases and J by 2 bases, with 13 bases between. CDR1 is LNHDA, CDR2 SQIVND, per germline (reference sequence). The CDR3 loop spans 14 amino acids. The CDR3 DNA sequence: TGTGCCAGTAAACCCCACTTAGCCACAGATACGCAGTATTTT. It codes for CASKPHLATDTQYF.

CDR3 sequence (DNA): TGTGCCATCCCTAACGGCGGGAGTGGCACAGATACGCAGTATTTT. Protein: CAIPNGGSGTDTQYF. The chain joins TRBV15 to TRBJ2-3, with TRBD2 identical over 7 bases. The germline V gene has CDR1 LNHNV and CDR2 YYDKDF (reference sequence). The CDR3 is made up of 15 amino acids. V was pared by 10 bases and J by 1 base, with 11 bases of the junction left unmatched.

This rearrangement joins TRBV27 to TRBJ2-7; 16 bases agree with TRBD2. The CDR3 runs 16 residues. Germline V gives CDR1 MNHEY, CDR2 SMNVEV (reference sequence). J lost 6 bases, V lost 6 bases, and 8 bases had no gene match. CDR3 amino acids: CASRSGTSGGAGEQYF. The CDR3 nucleotides read TGTGCCAGCAGGTCCGGGACTAGCGGGGGGGCGGGCGAGCAGTACTTC.

In its sample, this clone was seen once. This chain connects TRBV13 to TRBJ2-5; TRBD2 matches at 8 bases. V trimming: 7 bases; J trimming: 0 bases; junction bases outside the gene matches: 4. Looked up from germline, CDR1 is PRHDT and CDR2 is FYEKMQ (reference sequence). The CDR3 runs to 14 residues. CDR3 sequence: CASMLLADQETQYF. CDR3 DNA: TGTGCCAGCATGCTACTAGCGGACCAAGAGACCCAGTACTTC.

The rearrangement joins TRBV5-4 to TRBJ2-1; 10 bases agree with TRBD2. Germline V gene sequence: CDR1 SGHNT, CDR2 YYREEE (reference sequence). The CDR3 spans 15 residues. With 5 bases clipped from V and 5 bases from J, the junction kept 7 bases outside the gene matches. Here the CDR3 reads CASRSPGLADNEQFF. The CDR3 DNA sequence: TGTGCCAGCAGATCGCCCGGACTAGCGGACAATGAGCAGTTCTTC.

The CDR3 nucleotides read TGTGCCAGTAGTCCCTCACCTAGGGCTTATGAGCAGTTCTTC. Protein product: CASSPSPRAYEQFF. The V call is TRBV19, the J call TRBJ2-1; no clear D gene. Germline CDR1 is LNHDA and CDR2 is SQIVND (reference sequence). With 5 bases removed from V and 8 bases from J, the gap between germline ends came to 16 bases. This CDR3 region has 14 residues.

This rearrangement joins TRBV6-2 or TRBV6-3 to TRBJ1-6, with 8 bases that match TRBD1. This CDR3 has 15 residues. From germline, CDR1 is MNHEY and CDR2 SVGEGT. The trim removed 2 bases at V and 10 bases at J, leaving 7 bases unmatched. The CDR3 is CASSYQGAARSPLHF. CDR3 DNA: TGTGCCAGCAGTTACCAGGGGGCGGCGCGGTCACCCCTCCACTTT.

This clone has just a few counts. This chain joins TRBV5-4 and TRBJ2-3; TRBD2 aligns across 12 bases. The CDR3 spans 18 residues. V shed 1 base and J 5 bases; nucleotides not matched to a gene: 11. In germline, CDR1 is SGHNT, CDR2 YYREEE (reference sequence). The chain's CDR3 is CASSLFPRLAGAKDTQYF. The CDR3 DNA follows: TGTGCCAGCAGCTTGTTCCCTAGACTAGCGGGGGCGAAAGATACGCAGTATTTT.

The chain carries TRBV5-4 and TRBJ1-1; 12 nucleotides agree with TRBD1. The germline V gene has CDR1 SGHNT and CDR2 YYREEE (reference sequence). Trimming at V came to 5 bases and at J to 2 bases, leaving 10 bases not matched to a gene. The CDR3 has 17 amino acids. The CDR3, as DNA: TGTGCCAGCAGAGTCAGCGGGACAGGGGGCAGAAACACTGAAGCTTTCTTT. As protein: CASRVSGTGGRNTEAFF.